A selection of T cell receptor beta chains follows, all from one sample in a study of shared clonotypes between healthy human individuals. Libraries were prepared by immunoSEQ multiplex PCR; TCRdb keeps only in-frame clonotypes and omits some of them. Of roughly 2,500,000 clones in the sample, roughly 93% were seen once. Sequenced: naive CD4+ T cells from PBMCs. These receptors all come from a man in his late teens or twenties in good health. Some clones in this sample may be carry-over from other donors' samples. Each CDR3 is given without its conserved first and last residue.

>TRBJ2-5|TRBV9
ASSPRPRLAGLGETQY
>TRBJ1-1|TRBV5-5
ASSLAEGAPATEAF
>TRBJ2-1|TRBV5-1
ASSLMGQLSSYNEQF
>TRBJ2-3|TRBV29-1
SATLLRGQY
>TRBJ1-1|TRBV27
ASSSPPRGDTEAF
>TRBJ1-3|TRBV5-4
ASSLQGTGNTIY
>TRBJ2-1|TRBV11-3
ASSLDRDQYNEQF
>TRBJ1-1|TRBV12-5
ASGLKGGANTEAF
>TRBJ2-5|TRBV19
ASTNDRGRETQY
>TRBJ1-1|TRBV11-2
ASSSGRLLNTEAF
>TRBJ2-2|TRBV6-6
ASRPALAGGEELF
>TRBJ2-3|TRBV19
ASSISRSKGTTQY
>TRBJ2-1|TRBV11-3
ASSWRGREEQF
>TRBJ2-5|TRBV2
ASGDRSQETQY
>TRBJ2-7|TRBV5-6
ASSLAFEGIPYEQY
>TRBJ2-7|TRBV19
ASSRTSGSYEQY
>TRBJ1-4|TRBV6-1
ASSGQGNEKLF
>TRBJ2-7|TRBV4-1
ASSQARARSYEQY